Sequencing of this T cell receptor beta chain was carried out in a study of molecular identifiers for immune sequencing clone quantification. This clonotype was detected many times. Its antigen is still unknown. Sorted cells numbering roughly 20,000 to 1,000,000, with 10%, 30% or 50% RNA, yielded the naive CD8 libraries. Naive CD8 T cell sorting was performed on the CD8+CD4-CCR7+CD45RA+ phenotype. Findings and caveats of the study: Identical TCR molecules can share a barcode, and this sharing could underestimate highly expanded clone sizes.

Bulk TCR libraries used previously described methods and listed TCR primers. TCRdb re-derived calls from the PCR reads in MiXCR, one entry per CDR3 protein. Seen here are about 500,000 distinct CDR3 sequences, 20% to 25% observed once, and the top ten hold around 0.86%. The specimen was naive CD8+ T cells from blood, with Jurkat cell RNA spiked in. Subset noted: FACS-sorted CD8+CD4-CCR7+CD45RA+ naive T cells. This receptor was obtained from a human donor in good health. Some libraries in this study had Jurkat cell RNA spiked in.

The CDR3 sequence: CASSVVRTNTEAFF. The CDR3 DNA reads as TGTGCCAGCAGCGTGGTCAGGACCAACACTGAAGCTTTCTTT. The rearrangement joins TRBV9 to TRBJ1-1; D remains ambiguous. Between the trimmed V and J ends, which lost 2 bases and 2 bases, there was a span of 10 bases. Germline-derived CDR1 and CDR2 are SGDLS and YYNGEE. The CDR3 contains 14 residues.